A selection of T cell receptor beta chains follows, all from one sample in a study of T cells in narcolepsy. Repertoires were generated with immunoSEQ multiplex PCR, while TCRdb's copy carries only in-frame clones and drops some. The sample lists about 13,000 clones; roughly nine tenths were seen once. Material for sequencing was CD45RA- memory CD4+ T cells from PBMCs. The source of these receptors is a human donor with narcolepsy. The CDR3 runs from the conserved cysteine through the conserved F or W. A D gene is named only where the DNA matches it firmly. Size is stated for part of the rows, as once, few or many counts, or as a class when the clone is expanded.

NA,TRBJ2-7,NA,TRBV18,TGTGCCAGCTCACCGCTCCCAGGGGACTACGAGCAGTACTTC,CASSPLPGDYEQYF
NA,TRBJ2-7,NA,TRBV6-6,TGTGCCACCCGGCCCGGGGGGCTTTCGTACGAGCAGTACTTC,CATRPGGLSYEQYF
NA,TRBJ1-1,NA,TRBV6-1,TGTGCCAGCGATCCCATTCGGGACACTGAAGCTTTCTTT,CASDPIRDTEAFF
NA,TRBJ2-7,TRBD1,TRBV2,TGTGCCAGCAGTGAAGTGAGACAGGGCTTTGAGTACTTC,CASSEVRQGFEYF
NA,TRBJ2-5,NA,TRBV6-6,TGTGCCAGCGGGAGGCCCCAGTACTTC,CASGRPQYF
NA,TRBJ2-7,TRBD2,TRBV7-2,TGTGCCAGCAGCTTGGGGGGGAGCGTGGGCGAGCAGTACTTC,CASSLGGSVGEQYF
NA,TRBJ2-1,TRBD2,TRBV27,TGTGCCAGCAGTTGGCTAGCGGGGGTGGAGCAGTTCTTC,CASSWLAGVEQFF
NA,TRBJ2-2,NA,TRBV7-8,TGTGCCAGCAGCTTAGCCGCCGGGGAGCTGTTTTTT,CASSLAAGELFF
NA,TRBJ2-3,NA,TRBV21-1,TGTGCCAGCAGCCCCCGACAGGAGGCCACAGATACGCAGTATTTT,CASSPRQEATDTQYF
NA,TRBJ2-1,NA,TRBV7-2,TGTGCCAGCAGCCCCTGGGGGCTAGCGGATGAGCAGTTCTTC,CASSPWGLADEQFF
NA,TRBJ1-5,TRBD1,TRBV9,TGTGCCAGCAGCATGACTGACAGGGTTGGTCAGCCCCAGCATTTT,CASSMTDRVGQPQHF
NA,TRBJ1-3,TRBD1,TRBV30,TGTGCCTGGAGTGTGCGGACAGGGCTGGGTGGAAACACCATATATTTT,CAWSVRTGLGGNTIYF
NA,TRBJ2-3,NA,TRBV4-2,TGTGCCAGCAGCCAAGTAGGGGGAGTAGGCACAGATACGCAGTATTTT,CASSQVGGVGTDTQYF
NA,TRBJ2-1,TRBD2,TRBV2,TGTGCCAGCAGTGAAGCGCCGGGACTAGGAAGTGAGCAGTTCTTC,CASSEAPGLGSEQFF
NA,TRBJ2-7,NA,TRBV5-4,TGTGCCAGCAGCTGGGCAGCTAACCCCTACGAGCAGTACTTC,CASSWAANPYEQYF
NA,TRBJ1-4,TRBD1,TRBV6-1,TGTGCCAGCACCAGGGGACAGACTAATGAAAAACTGTTTTTT,CASTRGQTNEKLFF
NA,TRBJ1-4,NA,TRBV29-1,TGCAGCGCCGGATCGACAGGATGGAATGAAAAACTGTTTTTT,CSAGSTGWNEKLFF
NA,TRBJ2-1,NA,TRBV2,TGTGCCAGCATCAGAGACGGGAACTACAATGAGCAGTTCTTC,CASIRDGNYNEQFF
NA,TRBJ2-3,NA,TRBV25-1,TGTGCCAGCAGTGACCAGAGACAGTTTATGCAGTATTTT,CASSDQRQFMQYF
NA,TRBJ1-3,NA,TRBV9,TGTGCCAGCAGCTCAGGACGGCCCGGGGACACCATATATTTT,CASSSGRPGDTIYF
NA,TRBJ2-1,TRBD2,TRBV7-3,TGTGCCAGCAGTATCGATGGACTAGCGGGGGGTGGTGCCGATGAGCAGTTCTTC,CASSIDGLAGGGADEQFF
NA,TRBJ1-5,TRBD1,TRBV5-1,TGCGCCAGCAGCCCCGGGACAGGGGGCGTTCAGCCCCAGCATTTT,CASSPGTGGVQPQHF
NA,TRBJ1-3,NA,TRBV28,TGTGCCAGCAGTTTAAAGGGACTGCTAACTGGAAACACCATATATTTT,CASSLKGLLTGNTIYF
NA,TRBJ2-1,NA,TRBV11-3,TGTGCCAGCAGCTTAGCTCTACGGAATGAGCAGTTCTTC,CASSLALRNEQFF
NA,TRBJ2-1,TRBD2,TRBV11-3,TGTGCCAGCAGCTTAGGGCCGGGGGGATACAATGAGCAGTTCTTC,CASSLGPGGYNEQFF
NA,TRBJ2-2,NA,TRBV27,TGTGCCAGCAAGGTATCAGGGGTCGGGGAGCTGTTTTTT,CASKVSGVGELFF
NA,TRBJ1-1,TRBD1,TRBV5-8,TGTGCCAGCAGCTGGACAGGGGGCTTGACTGAAGCTTTCTTT,CASSWTGGLTEAFF
NA,TRBJ1-2,TRBD1,TRBV30,TGTGCCTGGAGTCTTATTGGTCAGGGGGCCAACACCTTC,CAWSLIGQGANTF
NA,TRBJ1-2,NA,TRBV2,TGTGCCAGCAGTTCAATGGGGGGAACTATTGGCTACACCTTC,CASSSMGGTIGYTF
NA,TRBJ2-5,NA,TRBV19,TGTGCCAGTAGTATCGGGACACGAGAACAAGAGACCCAGTACTTC,CASSIGTREQETQYF
once,TRBJ2-5,NA,TRBV19,TGTGCCAGTACTCCGGACAACACGTACCAAGAGACCCAGTACTTC,CASTPDNTYQETQYF
NA,TRBJ2-1,TRBD2,TRBV7-8,TGTGCCAGCAGCCTAAGGGATGGACTAGCGGGGAGGGAGCAGTTCTTC,CASSLRDGLAGREQFF
NA,TRBJ2-7,NA,TRBV6-6,TGTGCCAGCAGTTATAGGGCTAGCGACGCCTACGAGCAGTACTTC,CASSYRASDAYEQYF
NA,TRBJ1-2,NA,TRBV2,TGTGCCAGCAGTGGGACAGTAGTTTCACATGGCTACACCTTC,CASSGTVVSHGYTF
NA,TRBJ2-3,NA,TRBV6-4,TGTGCCAGCGCCTTGGAGGGCACAGATACGCAGTATTTT,CASALEGTDTQYF
NA,TRBJ1-1,TRBD1,TRBV6-1,TGTGCCAGCAAGGACAGGGGAGGTCCGAACACTGAAGCTTTCTTT,CASKDRGGPNTEAFF
medium-sized,TRBJ1-3,NA,TRBV11-2,TGTGCCAGCAGCCCAGGTCGATCTCTCTCTGGAAACACCATATATTTT,CASSPGRSLSGNTIYF
NA,TRBJ2-7,NA,TRBV30,TGTGCCTGGATTACCAACAGGGAACTGAACTTC,CAWITNRELNF
once,TRBJ2-7,TRBD2,TRBV6-1,TGTGCCAGCAGTGACCCGGCCCTAGCGGGAGGCCCCAGCTCCTACGAGCAGTACTTC,CASSDPALAGGPSSYEQYF
NA,TRBJ1-1,NA,TRBV9,TGTGCCAGCAGCTTCGGTTATGCCACTGAAGCTTTCTTT,CASSFGYATEAFF
NA,TRBJ2-5,TRBD1,TRBV7-3,TGTGCCAGCAGCTCACAGGGGGCTTGGGAGACCCAGTACTTC,CASSSQGAWETQYF
NA,TRBJ2-7,TRBD2,TRBV5-1,TGCGCCAGCAGCGTTGCAGCGGGAGGGACTCCCTACGAGCAGTACTTC,CASSVAAGGTPYEQYF
NA,TRBJ2-7,TRBD1,TRBV14,TGTGCCAGCAGCCGACAGGGCTACGAGCAGTACTTC,CASSRQGYEQYF
NA,TRBJ2-7,NA,TRBV4-2,TGTGCCAGCAGCCGCTCCGGGGTTTCGGGCGAGCAGTACTTC,CASSRSGVSGEQYF
NA,TRBJ2-7,NA,TRBV27,TGTGCCAGCAGTAGGGCGGGTCTCCACGAGCAGTACTTC,CASSRAGLHEQYF
NA,TRBJ1-2,NA,TRBV18,TGTGCCAGCTCATTAGATCCGGGAAAGAGAAATGGCTACACCTTC,CASSLDPGKRNGYTF
once,TRBJ2-3,TRBD2,TRBV28,TGTGCCAGCAGTCTGTCTAGCGGGATGACAGATACGCAGTATTTT,CASSLSSGMTDTQYF
NA,TRBJ2-1,NA,TRBV5-4,TGTGCCAGCAGCTTGTACGGCGGAGAGCAGTTCTTC,CASSLYGGEQFF
NA,TRBJ2-7,TRBD2,TRBV19,TGTGCCAGTAGTATAAATAGCGGGAGGGGATCGAGCTCCTACGAGCAGTACTTC,CASSINSGRGSSSYEQYF
NA,TRBJ2-3,NA,TRBV7-2,TGTGCCAGCAGCTACCAACTACTTACAGATACGCAGTATTTT,CASSYQLLTDTQYF
NA,TRBJ2-7,TRBD1,TRBV7-8,TGTGCCAGCAGCTCCGGGACAGGGAGCTTCTACGAGCAGTACTTC,CASSSGTGSFYEQYF
NA,TRBJ1-2,NA,TRBV4-1,TGCGCCAGCAGCCAAGATTCGGGGGGGGGATATGGCTACACCTTC,CASSQDSGGGYGYTF
NA,TRBJ2-1,NA,TRBV4-1,TGCGCCAGCAGCCAAGATTGGGAGACCACGACCTACAATGAGCAGTTCTTC,CASSQDWETTTYNEQFF
once,TRBJ2-7,TRBD2,TRBV5-1,TGCGCCAGCAGCTGGACTAGCGGGAGGGCCGGAGGGAACGAGCAGTACTTC,CASSWTSGRAGGNEQYF
NA,TRBJ2-5,NA,TRBV13,TGTGCCACGACGCGGACTCACGACGGGACCCAGTACTTC,CATTRTHDGTQYF
medium-sized,TRBJ2-7,TRBD2,TRBV6-6,TGTGCCGGGGGGGACCACGAGCAGTACTTC,CAGGDHEQYF
NA,TRBJ1-1,TRBD1,TRBV6-6,TGTGCCAGCACCTTAGGGACAGGGAGTTTTAACACTGAAGCTTTCTTT,CASTLGTGSFNTEAFF
NA,TRBJ2-3,TRBD2,TRBV7-6,TGTGCCAGCAGCCCAGCACTAGCGGGTAGCACAGATACGCAGTATTTT,CASSPALAGSTDTQYF
NA,TRBJ2-4,NA,TRBV19,TGTGCCAGTAGTCAGGGACTTTTTTCCTCAGCCAAAAACATTCAGTACTTC,CASSQGLFSSAKNIQYF
NA,TRBJ2-2,TRBD2,TRBV5-1,TGCGCCAGCAGCCGGGCGGGAGCGGGTACCGGGGAGCTGTTTTTT,CASSRAGAGTGELFF